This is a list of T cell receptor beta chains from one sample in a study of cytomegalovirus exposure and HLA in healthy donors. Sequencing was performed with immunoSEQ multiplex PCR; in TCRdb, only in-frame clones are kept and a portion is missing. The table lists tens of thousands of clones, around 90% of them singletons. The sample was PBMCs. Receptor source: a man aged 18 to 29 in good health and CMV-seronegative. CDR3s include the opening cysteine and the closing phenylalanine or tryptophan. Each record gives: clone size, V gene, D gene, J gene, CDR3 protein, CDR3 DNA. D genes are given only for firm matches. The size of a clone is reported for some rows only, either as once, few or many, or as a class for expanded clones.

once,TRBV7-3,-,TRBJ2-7,CASSSLSYEQYF,TGTGCCAGCAGCTCTCTATCCTACGAGCAGTACTTC
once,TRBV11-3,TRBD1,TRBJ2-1,CASSLVVTGDPRDNEQFF,TGTGCCAGCAGCTTAGTGGTGACAGGGGACCCTCGGGACAATGAGCAGTTCTTC
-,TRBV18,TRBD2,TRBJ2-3,CASSPGSGSGTQYF,TGTGCCAGCTCACCAGGTAGCGGGAGCGGGACGCAGTATTTT
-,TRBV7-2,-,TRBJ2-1,CASSLLVGNNEQFF,TGTGCCAGCAGCTTATTGGTCGGGAACAATGAGCAGTTCTTC
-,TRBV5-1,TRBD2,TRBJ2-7,CASSSTSSGRASYEQYF,TGCGCCAGCAGCTCAACATCCAGCGGGAGGGCCTCCTACGAGCAGTACTTC
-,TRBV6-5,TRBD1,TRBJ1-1,CASSYRSDRGPIGAFF,TGTGCCAGCAGTTATAGATCGGACAGGGGGCCTATCGGGGCTTTCTTT
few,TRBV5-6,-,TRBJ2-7,CASSLAGGSYEQYF,TGTGCCAGCAGCTTGGCCGGAGGATCCTACGAGCAGTACTTC
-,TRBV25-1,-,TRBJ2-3,CASRELSGSTDTQYF,TGTGCCAGCAGAGAGCTAAGCGGAAGCACAGATACGCAGTATTTT
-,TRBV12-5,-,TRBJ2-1,CASQGNEQFF,TGTGCTAGTCAGGGGAATGAGCAGTTCTTC
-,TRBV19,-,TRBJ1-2,CASRSFGYTF,TGTGCCAGTAGGAGCTTTGGCTACACCTTC
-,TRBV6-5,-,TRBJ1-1,CASSYAGNTEAFF,TGTGCCAGCAGTTACGCGGGGAACACTGAAGCTTTCTTT
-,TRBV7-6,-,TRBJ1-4,CASSLAIGTLEKLFF,TGTGCCAGCAGCTTGGCTATCGGGACACTTGAAAAACTGTTTTTT
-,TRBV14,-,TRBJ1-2,CASSQNRVNGYTF,TGTGCCAGCAGCCAAAACAGGGTAAATGGCTACACCTTC
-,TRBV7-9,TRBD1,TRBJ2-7,CASSRGQGYEQYF,TGTGCCAGCAGCCGGGGACAGGGCTACGAGCAGTACTTC
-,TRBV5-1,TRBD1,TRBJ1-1,CASSPGQMNTEAFF,TGCGCCAGCAGTCCGGGACAGATGAACACTGAAGCTTTCTTT
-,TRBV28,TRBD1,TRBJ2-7,CASSLIPGGREQYF,TGTGCCAGCAGTTTAATACCAGGGGGCCGCGAGCAGTACTTC
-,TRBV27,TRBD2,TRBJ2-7,CASSPPPGTRGEQYF,TGTGCCAGCAGTCCCCCCCCCGGGACTAGAGGAGAGCAGTACTTC
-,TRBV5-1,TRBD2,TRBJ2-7,CASSTGQREGSEQYF,TGCGCCAGCAGCACCGGACAGCGGGAGGGTAGTGAGCAGTACTTC
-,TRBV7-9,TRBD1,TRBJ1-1,CASSARQGLAFF,TGTGCCAGCAGCGCCCGACAGGGGCTAGCTTTCTTT
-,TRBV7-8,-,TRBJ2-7,CASSPRTVYEQYF,TGTGCCAGCAGCCCCCGGACAGTCTACGAGCAGTACTTC
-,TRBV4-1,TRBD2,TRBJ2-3,CASSQEELAGGTDTQYF,TGCGCCAGCAGCCAAGAAGAACTAGCGGGCGGCACAGATACGCAGTATTTT
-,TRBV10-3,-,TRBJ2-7,CAISESIPQGLQYEQYF,TGTGCCATCAGTGAGTCGATACCGCAGGGCTTACAATACGAGCAGTACTTC
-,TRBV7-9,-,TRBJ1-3,CASSHTKAGNTIYF,TGTGCCAGCAGTCATACTAAGGCCGGAAACACCATATATTTT
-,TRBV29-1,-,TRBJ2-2,CSVEAGWTGELFF,TGCAGCGTTGAGGCAGGGTGGACCGGGGAGCTGTTTTTT
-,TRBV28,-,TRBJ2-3,CASSFSPLSTSTDTQYF,TGTGCCAGCAGTTTTTCCCCACTTTCGACTAGCACAGATACGCAGTATTTT
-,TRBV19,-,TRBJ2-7,CASSISQGYEQYF,TGTGCCAGTAGTATTTCACAGGGATACGAGCAGTACTTC
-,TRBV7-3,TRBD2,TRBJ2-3,CASSDASGGDTQYF,TGTGCCAGCAGCGACGCTAGCGGAGGGGATACGCAGTATTTT
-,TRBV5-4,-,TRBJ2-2,CASSPRISTRKGTGELFF,TGTGCCAGCAGCCCGAGAATATCGACTAGAAAGGGCACCGGGGAGCTGTTTTTT